Below, 20 T cell receptor beta chains from the same sample are listed, as sequenced in a study of OX40 agonist ivuxolimab in advanced cancers. TCRdb keeps only in-frame clones here, not all; method: immunoSEQ multiplex PCR. The data contain more than 60,000 clones, roughly 87% of them singletons. Here the sequenced sample was CD4+ or CD8+ T cells sorted from blood, taken in a trial of the OX40 agonist ivuxolimab. The receptor set was obtained from an adult with an advanced solid tumor such as melanoma, head and neck, liver or kidney cancer.

The chain carries TRBV7-6 and TRBJ1-2; tentatively, D is TRBD1 (6 bases). The V and J ends lost 4 bases and 8 bases respectively, with 17 bases between them. Germline V gene lookup returns CDR1 SGHVS and CDR2 FNYEAQ. The CDR3 runs 14 residues. The CDR3 is CASSSPGAFGGYTF. The CDR3 DNA sequence: TGTGCCAGCAGCTCCCCAGGGGCTTTCGGCGGCTACACCTTC.

The table lists this clone with a few counts. This chain links TRBV4-1 with TRBJ1-1; TRBD1 is a possible D gene (5 bases). This CDR3 has 18 amino acids. V was cut by 3 bases and J by 2 bases, with 22 bases left in between. CDR1 MGHRA and CDR2 YSYEKL come from the germline V gene. Here the CDR3 DNA reads TGCGCCAGCAGCCAGCCCCGGGACCGAGCCTTAGTCAACACTGAAGCTTTCTTT. It translates to CASSQPRDRALVNTEAFF.

About this clone: This sample also contains other DNA sequences that code for the same CDR3. The chain links TRBV5-4 to TRBJ1-1, with D possibly matching TRBD1 (6 bases). Germline CDR1 reads SGHNT; CDR2 reads YYREEE (reference sequence). V lost 0 bases and J 2 bases, leaving 8 bases between the germline ends. The CDR3 covers 14 residues. The CDR3 sequence is CASSLGQENTEAFF. The CDR3 coding sequence is TGTGCCAGCAGCTTGGGACAGGAAAACACTGAAGCTTTCTTT.

V usage is TRBV7-2 and J usage is TRBJ1-4; 7 bases are a match to TRBD1. The V segment lost 2 bases and the J segment 3 bases; nucleotides outside the gene matches: 6. Germline-derived CDR1 and CDR2 are SGHTA and FQGNSA. This CDR3 has 16 amino acids. For the CDR3, the DNA is TGTGCCAGCAGCTTATCAGTGGGACAGCCTAATGAAAAACTGTTTTTT. Translating it yields CASSLSVGQPNEKLFF.

CDR3 sequence: CASSSFAGNTIYF. CDR3 sequence (DNA): TGTGCCAGCAGCTCCTTCGCTGGAAACACCATATATTTT. The chain links TRBV5-8 to TRBJ1-3; the D is unclear. Germline CDR1 SGHTS, CDR2 YDEGEE. The CDR3 runs to 13 residues. V lost 3 bases, J lost 2 bases, and 6 bases lay in between.

This chain's CDR3 is CASSLERNSPLHF. The DNA for the CDR3 is TGTGCCAGCAGCTTAGAACGGAATTCACCCCTCCACTTT. The chain carries TRBV11-2 and TRBJ1-6; D gene uncertain. V lost 0 bases and J 7 bases, leaving 4 bases between the germline ends. Germline CDR1 and CDR2: SGHAT and FQNNGV. The CDR3 sequence is 13 residues long.

This chain uses TRBV10-3 with TRBJ2-7; 12 bases fit TRBD1. The trim removed 10 bases at V and 0 bases at J, leaving 7 bases unmatched. This CDR3 has 15 amino acids. The V gene's germline CDR1 is ENHRY and CDR2 SYGVKD. CDR3 coding DNA: TGTGCCACCGGGGGACAGGGGGCGGCCTCCTACGAGCAGTACTTC. Translating it yields CATGGQGAASYEQYF.

This chain joins TRBV29-1 and TRBJ2-5, with D unclear. The ends were cut back, 3 bases at V and 2 bases at J, with 10 bases in the middle. The CDR3 is 13 residues long. Looked up from germline, CDR1 is SQVTM and CDR2 is ANQGSEA. CDR3 amino acids: CSVERWGQETQYF. CDR3 sequence (DNA): TGCAGCGTTGAGCGATGGGGTCAAGAGACCCAGTACTTC.

The V call is TRBV6-6, the J call TRBJ1-2, with D maybe TRBD1 (5 bases). Germline CDR1 reads MNHNY; CDR2 reads SVGAGI (reference sequence). The CDR3 contains 15 residues. V lost 6 bases and J 8 bases, leaving 22 bases between the germline ends. The CDR3 region has the DNA TGTGCCAGCAGCCCCCTTGAGGGGACCCTAGGAGGCTACACCTTC. It codes for CASSPLEGTLGGYTF.

This clone was seen a single time. The chain combines TRBV15 with TRBJ2-7; D may correspond to TRBD1 or TRBD2 (5 bases each). Deletions cut 0 bases from V and 6 bases from J, with 15 bases between. The germline gives CDR1 LNHNV, CDR2 YYDKDF (reference sequence). This CDR3 comprises 15 residues. CDR3 sequence (DNA): TGTGCCACCAGCAGAGATATAGGCAGGGAGACCGAGCAGTACTTC. Encoded protein: CATSRDIGRETEQYF. The full variable domain, completed using reference TRBV15 and TRBJ2-7, is DAMVIQNPRYQVTQFGKPVTLSCSQTLNHNVMYWYQQKSSQAPKLLFHYYDKDFNNEADTPDNFQSRRPNTSFCFLDIRSPGLGDTAMYLCATSRDIGRETEQYFGPGTRLTVT.

The chain is built from TRBV5-5 and TRBJ2-6; TRBD2 aligns across 12 bases. Germline V gene lookup returns CDR1 SGHKS and CDR2 YYEKEE (reference sequence). The V and J ends lost 4 bases and 4 bases, in that order; junction bases with no gene match: 9. The CDR3 totals 18 residues. The CDR3 spells CASSKTSGGLSGANVLTF. The CDR3 DNA reads TGTGCCAGCAGCAAGACTAGCGGGGGCCTAAGCGGGGCCAACGTCCTGACTTTC. The full variable domain, rest sourced from reference TRBV5-5 and TRBJ2-6, is DAGVTQSPTHLIKTRGQQVTLRCSPISGHKSVSWYQQVLGQGPQFIFQYYEKEERGRGNFPDRFSARQFPNYSSELNVNALLLGDSALYLCASSKTSGGLSGANVLTFGAGSRLTVL.

This clone was counted a single time. Here the CDR3 DNA reads TGTGCCAGCAGTTATGGGCTAGCGGGGTCGGAGACCCAGTACTTC. Its translation is CASSYGLAGSETQYF. The gene calls are TRBV6-5 and TRBJ2-5, with 9 bases that match TRBD2. With V trimmed by 3 bases and J by 5 bases, 7 bases remained unmatched. Germline-derived CDR1 and CDR2 are MNHEY and SVGAGI. The CDR3 runs to 15 residues.

The chain carries TRBV7-2 and TRBJ1-4, with 7 bases that match TRBD1. Unmatched junction bases numbered 8, after V lost 1 base and J lost 3 bases. This CDR3 is built from 17 residues. Per the germline V gene, CDR1 is SGHTA and CDR2 is FQGNSA. The CDR3 nucleotides are TGTGCCAGCAGCTTAGTATCCAGGGGGGTCGCTAATGAAAAACTGTTTTTT. Translation gives CASSLVSRGVANEKLFF. Complete variable domain (other parts from reference TRBV7-2 and TRBJ1-4): GAGVSQSPSNKVTEKGKDVELRCDPISGHTALYWYRQSLGQGLEFLIYFQGNSAPDKSGLPSDRFSAERTGGSVSTLTIQRTQQEDSAVYLCASSLVSRGVANEKLFFGSGTQLSVL.

The V and J genes are TRBV18 and TRBJ1-4; D unclear. Germline loops: CDR1 KGHSH, CDR2 LQKENI. This CDR3 spans 16 amino acids. V shed 1 base and J shed 0 bases, with 9 bases lying between them. The DNA of the CDR3 is TGTGCCAGCTCACCACGGGGAGGCGCAACTAATGAAAAACTGTTTTTT. It encodes CASSPRGGATNEKLFF.

The V call is TRBV19, the J call TRBJ2-3, with TRBD2 identical over 11 bases. CDR1 LNHDA and CDR2 SQIVND come from the germline V gene (reference sequence). This CDR3 region has 16 residues. V shed 6 bases and J 5 bases; nucleotides not matched to a gene: 10. In DNA, the CDR3 is TGTGCCAGTAGAGAAGGGACTAGCGGTAAGGGAGATACGCAGTATTTT. Amino acids: CASREGTSGKGDTQYF.

This chain connects TRBV7-2 to TRBJ2-5; D not certain. The CDR3 runs to 12 residues. Germline V gene sequence: CDR1 SGHTA, CDR2 FQGNSA. With 4 bases removed from V and 5 bases from J, the gap between germline ends came to 8 bases. In nucleotides, the CDR3 is TGTGCCAGCAGCTCAAGTCGGGAGACCCAGTACTTC. This sequence encodes CASSSSRETQYF.

The V gene is TRBV7-2, the J gene TRBJ1-6; D may be TRBD1 (5 bases). The V and J ends lost 4 bases and 7 bases respectively, with 8 bases between them. CDR1 and CDR2 (germline): SGHTA, FQGNSA. CDR3 length: 13 amino acids. The CDR3, as DNA: TGTGCCAGCAGCTCTACAGGCAATTCACCCCTCCACTTT. It is translated as CASSSTGNSPLHF.

CDR3 region: CASSRQGDGNQPQHF. In nucleotides, the CDR3 is TGTGCCAGTAGCCGACAGGGGGATGGCAATCAGCCCCAGCATTTT. The chain employs TRBV19 and TRBJ1-5, with 9 bases identical to TRBD1. The CDR3 has 15 amino acids. V lost 6 bases and J lost 2; bases outside the gene matches: 5. Germline assignment: CDR1 LNHDA and CDR2 SQIVND (reference sequence).

The V and J genes are TRBV18 and TRBJ2-3; D possibly corresponds to TRBD2 (6 bases). The CDR3 runs to 15 residues. Deletions cut 3 bases from V and 8 bases from J, with 18 bases between. From germline, CDR1 is KGHSH and CDR2 LQKENI. CDR3 sequence (DNA): TGTGCCAGCTCACCTGGCGGAGGGGCCCGGGGTACGCAGTATTTT. It translates to CASSPGGGARGTQYF.

V gene TRBV7-4 combines with J gene TRBJ1-6; D uncertain. This CDR3 is 16 amino acids long. The germline V and J ends were trimmed by 4 bases and 6 bases, with 16 bases remaining between them. Germline CDR1 and CDR2: SGHVT and SQSDAQ. DNA of the CDR3: TGTGCCAGCAGCTCCCCCCTCCGGGGTCGTAATTCACCCCTCCACTTT. The encoded protein is CASSSPLRGRNSPLHF.